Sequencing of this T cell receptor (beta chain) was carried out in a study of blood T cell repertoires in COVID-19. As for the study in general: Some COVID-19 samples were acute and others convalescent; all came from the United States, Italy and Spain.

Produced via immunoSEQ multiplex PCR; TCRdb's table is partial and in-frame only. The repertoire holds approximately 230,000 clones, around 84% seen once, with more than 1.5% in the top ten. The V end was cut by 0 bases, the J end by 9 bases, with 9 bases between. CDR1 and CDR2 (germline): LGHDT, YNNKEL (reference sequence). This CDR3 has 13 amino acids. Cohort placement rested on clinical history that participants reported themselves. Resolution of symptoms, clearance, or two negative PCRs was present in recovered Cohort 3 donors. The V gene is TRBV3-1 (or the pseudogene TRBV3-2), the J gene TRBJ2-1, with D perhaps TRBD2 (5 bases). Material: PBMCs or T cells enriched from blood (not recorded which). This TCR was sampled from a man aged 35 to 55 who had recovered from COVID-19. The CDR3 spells CASSQDLGLEQFF. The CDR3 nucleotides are TGTGCCAGCAGCCAAGATCTCGGACTTGAGCAGTTCTTC.